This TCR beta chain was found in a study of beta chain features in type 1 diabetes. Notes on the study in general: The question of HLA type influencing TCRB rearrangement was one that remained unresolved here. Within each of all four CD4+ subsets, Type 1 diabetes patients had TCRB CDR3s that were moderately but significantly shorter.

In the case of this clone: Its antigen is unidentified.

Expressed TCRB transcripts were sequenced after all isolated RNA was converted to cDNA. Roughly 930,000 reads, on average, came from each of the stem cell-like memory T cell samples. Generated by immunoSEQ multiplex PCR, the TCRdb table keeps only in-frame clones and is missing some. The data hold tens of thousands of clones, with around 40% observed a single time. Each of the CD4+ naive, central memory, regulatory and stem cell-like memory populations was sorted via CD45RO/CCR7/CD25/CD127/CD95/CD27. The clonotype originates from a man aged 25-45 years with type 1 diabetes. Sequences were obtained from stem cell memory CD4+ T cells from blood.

As DNA, the CDR3 is TGCGCCAGCAGCCTGACAGGGGAAGAGACCCAGTACTTC. This translates into CASSLTGEETQYF. The chain couples TRBV5-1 to TRBJ2-5; 8 bases align to TRBD1. The CDR3 sequence is 13 residues long. J gave up 3 bases and V 4 bases, and 2 bases lay outside the gene matches. Germline V gives CDR1 SGHRS, CDR2 YFSETQ. The whole variable domain, filled in from reference TRBV5-1 and TRBJ2-5, reads KAGVTQTPRYLIKTRGQQVTLSCSPISGHRSVSWYQQTPGQGLQFLFEYFSETQRNKGNFPGRFSGRQFSNSRSEMNVSTLELGDSALYLCASSLTGEETQYFGPGTRLLVL.